The 11 T cell receptor beta chains in this list originate from one sample, sequenced in a study of Tregs in tolerant kidney transplant recipients. Their specific antigens are unknown. The data were produced by immunoSEQ multiplex PCR, yet TCRdb's version contains in-frame clones alone and is incomplete. The sample lists around 5,600 clones, around 90% occurring once. Sequencing was performed on Tregs from blood cultured with allogeneic cells, taken before the transplant. The receptors stem from a human patient who received a combined kidney and bone marrow transplant.

The rearrangement links TRBV9 to TRBJ2-2; tentative D call: TRBD1 (5 bases). Trimming stripped 0 bases from V and 3 bases from J, with 9 bases between. The CDR3 runs 15 residues. The germline gives CDR1 SGDLS, CDR2 YYNGEE. The CDR3 DNA reads TGTGCCAGCAGCGTAGGAGCAGGGTACACCGGGGAGCTGTTTTTT. This translates into CASSVGAGYTGELFF. The full variable domain, rest sourced from reference TRBV9 and TRBJ2-2, is DSGVTQTPKHLITATGQRVTLRCSPRSGDLSVYWYQQSLDQGLQFLIQYYNGEERAKGNILERFSAQQFPDLHSELNLSSLELGDSALYFCASSVGAGYTGELFFGEGSRLTVL.

The V call is TRBV11-2, the J call TRBJ2-7, with TRBD1 identical over 9 bases. The CDR3 totals 14 residues. Germline V CDR1 and CDR2: SGHAT, FQNNGV. V gave up 6 bases and J gave up 3 bases; unmatched junction bases: 6. The CDR3: CASRPDRGYYEQYF. The CDR3, as DNA: TGTGCCAGCAGACCCGACAGGGGGTACTACGAGCAGTACTTC.

This chain links TRBV5-4 with TRBJ2-1; D unclear. The CDR3 has 14 residues. Germline CDR1 is SGHNT and CDR2 is YYREEE (reference sequence). The V end was cut by 4 bases, the J end by 3 bases, with 11 bases between. This CDR3 is CASSPQQSYNEQFF. CDR3 nucleotide sequence: TGTGCCAGCAGCCCCCAGCAAAGCTACAATGAGCAGTTCTTC.

The rearrangement links TRBV6-5 to TRBJ2-3, with TRBD1 matching 7 bases. The V and J ends lost 0 bases and 5 bases, in that order; junction bases with no gene match: 8. Germline V gives CDR1 MNHEY, CDR2 SVGAGI. The CDR3 sequence is 16 residues long. DNA for the CDR3: TGTGCCAGCAGTTACTCGATTTACAGGGGTTTAGATACGCAGTATTTT. As protein: CASSYSIYRGLDTQYF.

The chain couples TRBV14 to TRBJ1-2; D unresolved. V was cut by 1 base and J by 4 bases, with 4 bases left in between. Germline assignment: CDR1 SGHDN and CDR2 FVKESK. This CDR3 region has 12 residues. The DNA of the CDR3 is TGTGCCAGCAGCCAAGCAGTCTATGGCTACACCTTC. This translates into CASSQAVYGYTF. The full variable domain, its missing parts supplied by reference TRBV14 and TRBJ1-2, is EAGVTQFPSHSVIEKGQTVTLRCDPISGHDNLYWYRRVMGKEIKFLLHFVKESKQDESGMPNNRFLAERTGGTYSTLKVQPAELEDSGVYFCASSQAVYGYTFGSGTRLTVV.

CDR3 residues: CASSASRQGLTEAFF. CDR3 coding DNA: TGTGCCAGCAGTGCTAGCAGACAGGGGTTGACTGAAGCTTTCTTT. V usage is TRBV6-1 and J usage is TRBJ1-1, with 8 bases identical to TRBD1. V shed 4 bases and J 5 bases; nucleotides not matched to a gene: 9. CDR3 length: 15 residues. CDR1 is MNHNS and CDR2 is SASEGT in the germline V gene.

The chain has TRBV7-9 and TRBJ2-1; 9 positions agree with TRBD2. The CDR3 is 17 residues long. Trimming took 1 base from V and 0 from J; bases not matched to a gene: 4. Germline values: CDR1 SEHNR, CDR2 FQNEAQ (reference sequence). CDR3 sequence (DNA): TGTGCCAGCAGCTTAGGACTAGCGGCCCTCTCCTACAATGAGCAGTTCTTC. Translated, it gives CASSLGLAALSYNEQFF.

The chain combines TRBV28 with TRBJ2-1; D possibly corresponds to TRBD2 (6 bases). Between the trimmed V and J ends, which lost 4 bases and 8 bases, there was a span of 18 bases. This CDR3 has 15 amino acids. Germline assignment: CDR1 MDHEN and CDR2 SYDVKM. DNA for the CDR3: TGTGCCAGCAGTTCCGCGATAGCGGCTCATTATGAGCAGTTCTTC. This sequence encodes CASSSAIAAHYEQFF.

V is TRBV30 and J is TRBJ1-6; a possible D gene is TRBD1 (5 bases). V was shortened by 0 bases and J by 10 bases, with 13 bases between the two germline ends. The germline V gene encodes CDR1 GTSNPN and CDR2 SVGIG (reference sequence). The CDR3 sequence is 14 residues long. CDR3 coding DNA: TGTGCCTGGAGTGTACGTGGCAGGGAGTCACCCCTCCACTTT. This sequence encodes CAWSVRGRESPLHF.

This sequence joins TRBV6-5 and TRBJ2-1, with D possibly matching TRBD1 (7 bases). Trimming removed 2 bases at V and 8 bases at J, with 13 bases between. Per germline, CDR1 MNHEY and CDR2 SVGAGI. The CDR3 has 14 residues. As DNA, the CDR3 is TGTGCCAGCAGTTACCGCCAGGGGGGCTATGAGCAGTTCTTC. It codes for CASSYRQGGYEQFF.

The chain links TRBV10-3 to TRBJ1-2; 9 nucleotides line up with TRBD1. In germline, CDR1 is ENHRY, CDR2 SYGVKD. CDR3 length: 14 amino acids. The ends lost 6 bases at V and 2 bases at J; junction bases unmatched: 4. CDR3 in DNA: TGTGCCATCAGCGTGACAGGGGGGAACTATGGCTACACCTTC. Its protein is CAISVTGGNYGYTF.